The 23 T cell receptor beta chains below were found in one sample sequenced in a study of T cell repertoires in cytomegalovirus infection. TCRdb re-derived calls from the reads in MiXCR, one entry per CDR3 protein. The sample consists of about 98,000 distinct CDR3 sequences, 16% of them appearing once. The source material was PBMCs. The receptors here all came from a human donor in good health (CMV status not recorded). Some clones in this sample may be carry-over from other donors' samples.

This clonotype was observed at least ten times. The chain carries TRBV7-2 and TRBJ2-1; 13 bases match TRBD2. The CDR3 has 17 residues. The V gene end was trimmed by 5 bases and the J gene end by 7 bases; junction bases not matched to a gene: 11. Germline V gene lookup returns CDR1 SGHTA and CDR2 FQGNSA. The CDR3 loop reads CASSLRLAGGLGNEQFF. Here the CDR3 DNA reads TGTGCCAGCAGCCTTCGACTAGCGGGGGGTTTGGGGAATGAGCAGTTCTTC.

The V and J genes are TRBV18 and TRBJ1-5, with TRBD1 identical over 7 bases. The CDR3 consists of 15 residues. V lost 5 bases to trimming and J lost 0 bases; unmatched junction nucleotides: 4. Per germline, CDR1 KGHSH and CDR2 LQKENI. The DNA of the CDR3 is TGTGCCAGCTCATCCGGGACAGATAGCAATCAGCCCCAGCATTTT. This encodes CASSSGTDSNQPQHF.

J is TRBJ2-3 and V is TRBV5-1, with no clear D. V lost 4 bases and J lost 2, with 14 bases in between. The CDR3 runs to 15 residues. The germline V gene has CDR1 SGHRS and CDR2 YFSETQ. This chain's CDR3 is CASSLSSASTDTQYF. In nucleotides, the CDR3 is TGCGCCAGCAGCCTCTCCTCCGCCTCCACAGATACGCAGTATTTT.

This clonotype occurred many times. The DNA of the CDR3 is TGTGCCAGCAGCTTCAGGGTCGCGAACACCGGGGAGCTGTTTTTT. Translated, it gives CASSFRVANTGELFF. This chain joins TRBV7-2 and TRBJ2-2, with a tentative D call TRBD1 (5 bases). Germline assignment: CDR1 SGHTA and CDR2 FQGNSA. Between the trimmed V and J ends, which lost 3 bases and 0 bases, there was a span of 8 bases. This CDR3 has 15 residues. The full variable domain, completed using reference TRBV7-2 and TRBJ2-2, is GAGVSQSPSNKVTEKGKDVELRCDPISGHTALYWYRQSLGQGLEFLIYFQGNSAPDKSGLPSDRFSAERTGGSVSTLTIQRTQQEDSAVYLCASSFRVANTGELFFGEGSRLTVL.

This clonotype was counted between two and nine times. The V gene is TRBV9, the J gene TRBJ2-4, with 12 nucleotides matching TRBD2. Germline CDR1 reads SGDLS; CDR2 reads YYNGEE. Trimming cost V 3 bases and J 3 bases; bases outside gene matches: 10. The CDR3 extends over 18 amino acids. CDR3 amino acids: CASSADLGLAGSKNIQYF. The CDR3 coding sequence is TGTGCCAGCAGCGCGGACTTAGGACTAGCGGGGAGCAAAAACATTCAGTACTTC. Looking up the rest from reference TRBV9 and TRBJ2-4 gives the full variable domain: DSGVTQTPKHLITATGQRVTLRCSPRSGDLSVYWYQQSLDQGLQFLIQYYNGEERAKGNILERFSAQQFPDLHSELNLSSLELGDSALYFCASSADLGLAGSKNIQYFGAGTRLSVL.

This clonotype has more than one count but fewer than ten. This chain uses TRBV7-8 with TRBJ1-5, with TRBD1 identical over 12 bases. The CDR3 extends over 15 amino acids. Unmatched junction bases numbered 10, after V lost 5 bases and J lost 11 bases. Germline CDR1 and CDR2: SGHVS and FQNEAQ. Here the CDR3 DNA reads TGTGCCAGCAGCCCCGGGGGACAGGGGGCTAGGTCCCAGCATTTT. Amino acids: CASSPGGQGARSQHF.

This clonotype was recorded at least ten times. CDR3 in DNA: TGTGCCAGCAGCTCCTACCCAAAAGGTTTTCAGCCCCAGCATTTT. Amino acids: CASSSYPKGFQPQHF. V gene TRBV12-3 or TRBV12-4 combines with J gene TRBJ1-5, with D hard to call. This CDR3 has 15 amino acids. V was trimmed by 6 bases and J by 6 bases, leaving 18 bases between them.

The chain combines TRBV12-3 or TRBV12-4 with TRBJ2-7; D ambiguous. The CDR3 consists of 12 residues. Trimming cost V 3 bases and J 5 bases, with 8 bases left between them. In DNA form, the CDR3 reads TGTGCCAGCAGTTTGAAAGTGCACGAGCAGTACTTC. The encoded protein is CASSLKVHEQYF.

V gene TRBV28 combines with J gene TRBJ2-7, with D possibly matching TRBD1 (5 bases). The CDR3 has 11 amino acids. Germline CDR1 reads MDHEN; CDR2 reads SYDVKM. Trimming left V 7 bases short and J 10 bases short, with 14 bases between. As DNA, the CDR3 is TGTGCCAGCACTCTGGGGCCTTATCAGTACTTC. It specifies CASTLGPYQYF. The entire variable domain, with the rest obtained from reference TRBV28 and TRBJ2-7, is as follows: DVKVTQSSRYLVKRTGEKVFLECVQDMDHENMFWYRQDPGLGLRLIYFSYDVKMKEKGDIPEGYSVSREKKERFSLILESASTNQTSMYLCASTLGPYQYFGPGTRLTVT.

This chain links TRBV5-1 with TRBJ2-1; TRBD1 is a possible D gene (5 bases). CDR3 size: 14 residues. Germline values: CDR1 SGHRS, CDR2 YFSETQ. The V end lost 4 bases, the J end lost 5 bases, and 13 bases lay between the germline ends. The CDR3 DNA sequence: TGCGCCAGCAGCAGACAGAGCGAAAACAATGAGCAGTTCTTC. Amino acids: CASSRQSENNEQFF.

The CDR3 DNA reads TGTGCCAGCAGTCCCTTACTCGGCAGCCTTACTAATGAAAAACTGTTTTTT. It yields the protein CASSPLLGSLTNEKLFF. V is TRBV27 and J is TRBJ1-4; no definite D call. Germline V lookup: CDR1 MNHEY, CDR2 SMNVEV (reference sequence). The CDR3 covers 17 residues. V was trimmed by 5 bases and J by 2 bases, leaving 18 bases between them.

J is TRBJ2-5 and V is TRBV19, with 11 positions matching TRBD2. The length of the CDR3 is 17 residues. Germline V lookup: CDR1 LNHDA, CDR2 SQIVND (reference sequence). V lost 6 bases and J lost 0; bases outside the gene matches: 9. Here the CDR3 reads CASSDQTSGAYQETQYF. The DNA of the CDR3 is TGTGCCAGTAGCGACCAGACTAGCGGGGCGTACCAAGAGACCCAGTACTTC. Full variable domain (missing parts from reference TRBV19 and TRBJ2-5): DGGITQSPKYLFRKEGQNVTLSCEQNLNHDAMYWYRQDPGQGLRLIYYSQIVNDFQKGDIAEGYSVSREKKESFPLTVTSAQKNPTAFYLCASSDQTSGAYQETQYFGPGTRLLVL.

This clonotype came up many times. The chain carries TRBV11-3 and TRBJ2-1; TRBD1 aligns across 8 bases. Germline V gives CDR1 SGHNT, CDR2 YENEEA. The junction had 7 bases not matched to a gene; V was cut back by 3 bases and J by 6 bases. There are 15 residues in the CDR3. CDR3 nucleotide sequence: TGTGCCAGCAGCTTCCAAGGACAGGGCGGCAATGAGCAGTTCTTC. Translated: CASSFQGQGGNEQFF.

At least ten counts were recorded for this clonotype. The genes are TRBV7-2 and TRBJ1-1; D remains unclear. V lost 2 bases and J 4 bases, leaving 8 bases between the germline ends. From germline, CDR1 is SGHTA and CDR2 FQGNSA. There are 13 residues in the CDR3. The DNA of the CDR3 is TGTGCCAGCAGCTTAATTTCGGGCACTGAAGCTTTCTTT. Translating it yields CASSLISGTEAFF. The full variable domain, completed using reference TRBV7-2 and TRBJ1-1, is GAGVSQSPSNKVTEKGKDVELRCDPISGHTALYWYRQSLGQGLEFLIYFQGNSAPDKSGLPSDRFSAERTGGSVSTLTIQRTQQEDSAVYLCASSLISGTEAFFGQGTRLTVV.

This clonotype was observed a handful of times. The chain has TRBV30 and TRBJ1-2; D unresolved. Germline assignment: CDR1 GTSNPN and CDR2 SVGIG (reference sequence). The CDR3 runs 13 residues. Trimming stripped 5 bases from V and 3 bases from J, with 13 bases between. Here the CDR3 reads CAWSEEGYYGYTF. CDR3 bases: TGTGCCTGGTCCGAGGAAGGATACTATGGCTACACCTTC.

This clonotype was seen only a few times. V gene TRBV6-2 or TRBV6-3 combines with J gene TRBJ1-1, with D perhaps TRBD1 (6 bases). Trimming stripped 6 bases from V and 7 bases from J, with 12 bases between. Germline V gene lookup returns CDR1 MNHEY and CDR2 SVGEGT. The CDR3 consists of 12 residues. The CDR3 coding sequence is TGTGCCAGCAGCCACCGACAGGTTGAAGCTTTCTTT. It is translated as CASSHRQVEAFF.

Details on this clonotype: The conserved phenylalanine or tryptophan normally closing the CDR3 is absent here, so this likely arose from a read error. The chain is built from TRBV7-3 and TRBJ2-1, with D possibly being TRBD2 (7 bases). The germline V and J ends were trimmed by 3 bases and 5 bases, with 14 bases remaining between them. There are 15 residues in the CDR3. Per germline, CDR1 SGHTA and CDR2 FQGTGA. The CDR3 DNA reads TGTGCCAGCAGCTTCGGCGGGGGCACCCACAATGAGCAGTTCTTA. Protein product: CASSFGGGTHNEQFL.

This clonotype has more than one count but fewer than ten. The gene calls are TRBV20-1 and TRBJ2-5, with D possibly matching TRBD2 (6 bases). Trimming cost V 0 bases and J 5 bases, with 13 bases left between them. CDR3 length equals 14 residues. Germline lookup yields CDR1 DFQATT and CDR2 SNEGSKA (reference sequence). The CDR3 coding sequence is TGCAGTGCTAGAGATCAGGAGGGGAGGGAGACCCAGTACTTC. Translated: CSARDQEGRETQYF.

This chain connects TRBV5-1 to TRBJ2-1, with 11 nucleotides matching TRBD2. The CDR3 runs to 13 residues. Germline loops: CDR1 SGHRS, CDR2 YFSETQ. After removal of 5 bases from V and 10 bases from J, the junction contained 5 bases not matched to a gene. CDR3 loop: CASSSGGAREQFF. The CDR3 nucleotides are TGCGCCAGCAGTAGCGGGGGGGCTCGGGAGCAGTTCTTC.

This clonotype was detected many times. The V and J genes are TRBV7-6 and TRBJ2-1; the D is unclear. V dropped 1 base and J dropped 9 bases, with 10 bases sitting between them. Germline values: CDR1 SGHVS, CDR2 FNYEAQ. This CDR3 comprises 13 residues. This CDR3 is CASSLEGPGEQFF. Here the CDR3 DNA reads TGTGCCAGCAGCTTAGAGGGTCCGGGTGAGCAGTTCTTC. Drawing the rest from reference TRBV7-6 and TRBJ2-1, the complete variable domain is GAGVSQSPRYKVTKRGQDVALRCDPISGHVSLYWYRQALGQGPEFLTYFNYEAQQDKSGLPNDRFSAERPEGSISTLTIQRTEQRDSAMYRCASSLEGPGEQFFGPGTRLTVL.

This clonotype was seen a handful of times. V usage is TRBV7-9 and J usage is TRBJ2-4; 12 nucleotides align to TRBD2. Per germline, CDR1 SEHNR and CDR2 FQNEAQ (reference sequence). This CDR3 is built from 20 residues. V trimming: 5 bases; J trimming: 0 bases; junction bases outside the gene matches: 14. The CDR3 loop is CASSREGLAGSMRAKNIQYF. The CDR3 region has the DNA TGTGCCAGCAGCCGCGAAGGACTAGCGGGGAGCATGAGAGCCAAAAACATTCAGTACTTC.

There are many counts of this clonotype. J is TRBJ2-7 and V is TRBV7-2, with TRBD2 identical over 7 bases. The length of the CDR3 is 15 residues. CDR1 is SGHTA, CDR2 FQGNSA, per germline. The V gene end was trimmed by 5 bases and the J gene end by 0 bases; junction bases not matched to a gene: 7. The CDR3 region has the DNA TGTGCCAGCAGCCGGCAGACTAGCAGCTCCTACGAGCAGTACTTC. Amino acid sequence: CASSRQTSSSYEQYF.

This clonotype occurred many times. The J gene is TRBJ2-1, the V gene TRBV28; TRBD2 agrees at 9 bases. The CDR3 spans 15 residues. CDR1 MDHEN and CDR2 SYDVKM come from the germline V gene. Trimming at V came to 6 bases and at J to 10 bases, leaving 13 bases not matched to a gene. CDR3 in DNA: TGTGCCAGCAGCTCGCCGGGACTAGCCTTAGACGAGCAGTTCTTC. Protein product: CASSSPGLALDEQFF.